The following is a T cell receptor beta chain sequence with its context. Its antigen remains unknown. This sample stems from a study of T cells after yellow fever vaccination. General study findings and limits: The secondary response showed a weaker magnitude and a faster peak, day 5 versus 15. Some clonotypes, a small share, were shared between CD4 and CD8 compartments. After the booster, 96% of CD4 and about nine tenths of CD8 primary-response clones were re-detected.

Making TCR cDNA involved 5'RACE template switching, which added UMIs and a universal primer site. TCRdb re-analysed the 5' RACE reads in MiXCR, keeping a single row per CDR3 protein. The sample contains around 600,000 distinct CDR3 sequences, roughly an eighth of which appear only once. Germline V gives CDR1 SGHRS, CDR2 YFSETQ. With 5 bases removed from V and 10 bases from J, the gap between germline ends came to 19 bases. The CDR3 is made up of 13 amino acids. The input for sequencing was PBMCs, taken on the day of the yellow fever booster vaccination. The chain recombines TRBV5-1 with TRBJ2-7; weak D call: TRBD1 (6 bases). This clonotype was sampled from a young man who received the YFV17D yellow fever vaccine. The CDR3 region has the DNA TGCGCCAGCAGTTCGATACAGGGTCCCCGACAGTACTTC. It codes for CASSSIQGPRQYF.